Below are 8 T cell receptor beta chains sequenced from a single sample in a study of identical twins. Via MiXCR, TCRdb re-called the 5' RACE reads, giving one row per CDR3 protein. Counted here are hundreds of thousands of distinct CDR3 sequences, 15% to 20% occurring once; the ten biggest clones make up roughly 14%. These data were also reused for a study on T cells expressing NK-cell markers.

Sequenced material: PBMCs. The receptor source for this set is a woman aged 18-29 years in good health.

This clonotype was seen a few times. DNA for the CDR3: TGTGCCAGCAGTTTATGGGGCAGGGAGGGAAGAAAACTGTTTTTT. It encodes CASSLWGREGRKLFF. This sequence joins TRBV27 and TRBJ1-4; D might be TRBD1 (5 bases). V lost 1 base, J lost 10 bases, and 16 bases lay in between. CDR1 is MNHEY, CDR2 SMNVEV, per germline (reference sequence). The CDR3 covers 15 residues.

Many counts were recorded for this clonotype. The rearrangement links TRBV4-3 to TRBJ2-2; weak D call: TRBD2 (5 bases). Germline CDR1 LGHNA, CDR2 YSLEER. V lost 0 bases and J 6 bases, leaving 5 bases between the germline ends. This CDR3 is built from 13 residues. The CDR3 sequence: CASSQDSAGELFF. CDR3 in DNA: TGCGCCAGCAGCCAAGATAGCGCCGGGGAGCTGTTTTTT.

The CDR3 DNA is TGCAGTGCCCCCGAACAGGGGAGGAGCTCCTACGAGCAGTACTTC. It codes for CSAPEQGRSSYEQYF. The V call is TRBV20-1, the J call TRBJ2-7; a weak D match, TRBD1 (7 bases). CDR1 is DFQATT, CDR2 SNEGSKA, per germline (reference sequence). Trimming took 6 bases from V and 0 from J, leaving 18 bases between them. The CDR3 spans 15 residues.

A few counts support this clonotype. CDR3 bases: TGCGCCAGCAGCCCTGCAAGGGAACAGGATCAGCCCCAGCATTTT. Protein product: CASSPAREQDQPQHF. J is TRBJ1-5 and V is TRBV5-1, with D perhaps matching TRBD1 (5 bases). CDR1 is SGHRS, CDR2 YFSETQ, per germline. The CDR3 runs to 15 residues. V lost 4 bases and J 5 bases, leaving 16 bases between the germline ends. Full variable domain (rest looked up from reference TRBV5-1 and TRBJ1-5): KAGVTQTPRYLIKTRGQQVTLSCSPISGHRSVSWYQQTPGQGLQFLFEYFSETQRNKGNFPGRFSGRQFSNSRSEMNVSTLELGDSALYLCASSPAREQDQPQHFGDGTRLSIL.

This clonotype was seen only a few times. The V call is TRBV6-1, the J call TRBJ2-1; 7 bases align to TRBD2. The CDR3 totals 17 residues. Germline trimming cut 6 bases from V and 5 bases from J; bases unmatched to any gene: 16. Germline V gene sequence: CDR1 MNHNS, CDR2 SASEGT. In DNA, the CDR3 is TGTGCCAGCAGCAACGGCGCGGGAGACGGAGTGGACAATGAGCAGTTCTTC. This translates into CASSNGAGDGVDNEQFF.

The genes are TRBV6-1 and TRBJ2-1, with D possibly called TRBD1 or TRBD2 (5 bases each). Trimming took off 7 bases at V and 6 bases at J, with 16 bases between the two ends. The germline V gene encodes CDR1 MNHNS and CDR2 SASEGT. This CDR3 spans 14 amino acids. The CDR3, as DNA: TGTGCCAGCACTCGAGACCCGAGGGGCAATGAGCAGTTCTTC. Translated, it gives CASTRDPRGNEQFF.

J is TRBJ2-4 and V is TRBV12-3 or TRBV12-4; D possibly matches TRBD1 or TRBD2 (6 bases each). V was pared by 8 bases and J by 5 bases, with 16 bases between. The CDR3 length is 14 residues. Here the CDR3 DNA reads TGTGCCAGCGGAGGGGGGCTAACACAAAACATTCAGTACTTC. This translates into CASGGGLTQNIQYF.

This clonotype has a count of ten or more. The CDR3 spells CASSNSGGTDTQYF. CDR3 nucleotide sequence: TGCGCCAGCAGCAATAGCGGGGGCACAGATACGCAGTATTTT. The rearrangement uses TRBV5-1 and TRBJ2-3, with TRBD2 identical over 8 bases. The CDR3 has 14 residues. Germline V gene data show CDR1 as SGHRS and CDR2 as YFSETQ. Trimming removed 4 bases from V and 1 base from J; junction bases left unmatched: 2. Full variable domain (missing parts from reference TRBV5-1 and TRBJ2-3): KAGVTQTPRYLIKTRGQQVTLSCSPISGHRSVSWYQQTPGQGLQFLFEYFSETQRNKGNFPGRFSGRQFSNSRSEMNVSTLELGDSALYLCASSNSGGTDTQYFGPGTRLTVL.